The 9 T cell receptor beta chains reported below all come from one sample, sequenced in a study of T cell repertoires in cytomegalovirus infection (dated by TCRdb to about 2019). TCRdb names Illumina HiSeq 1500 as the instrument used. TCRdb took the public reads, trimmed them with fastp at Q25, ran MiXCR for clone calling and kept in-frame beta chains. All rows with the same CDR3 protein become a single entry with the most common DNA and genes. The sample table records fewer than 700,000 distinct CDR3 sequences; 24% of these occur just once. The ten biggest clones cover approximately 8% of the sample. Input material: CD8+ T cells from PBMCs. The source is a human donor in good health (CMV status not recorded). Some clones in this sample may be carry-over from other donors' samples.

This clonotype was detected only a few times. The CDR3 DNA reads TGTGCCAGCAGTTCCCTAGCAGCCCCAACTGTATACGAGCAGTACGTC. Protein sequence: CASSSLAAPTVYEQYV. The chain joins TRBV28 to TRBJ2-7; D might be TRBD2 (5 bases). Germline V gives CDR1 MDHEN, CDR2 SYDVKM. Trimming pared 4 bases from V and 4 bases from J, leaving 20 bases between. The CDR3 extends over 16 amino acids.

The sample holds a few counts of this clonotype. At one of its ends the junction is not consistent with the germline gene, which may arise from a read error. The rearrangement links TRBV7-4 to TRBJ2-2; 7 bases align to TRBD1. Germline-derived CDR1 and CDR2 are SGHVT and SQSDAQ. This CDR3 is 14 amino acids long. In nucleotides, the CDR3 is TGTGCCAGCAGCTACAGGGGCGGAACCGGGGAGCAGTTTTTT. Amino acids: CASSYRGGTGEQFF.

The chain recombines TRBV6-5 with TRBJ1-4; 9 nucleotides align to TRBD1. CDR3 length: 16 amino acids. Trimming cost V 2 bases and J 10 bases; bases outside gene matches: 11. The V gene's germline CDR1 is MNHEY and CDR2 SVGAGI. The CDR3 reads CASSYDETGGFGKLFF. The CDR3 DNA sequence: TGTGCCAGCAGTTACGATGAGACAGGGGGATTTGGAAAACTGTTTTTT.

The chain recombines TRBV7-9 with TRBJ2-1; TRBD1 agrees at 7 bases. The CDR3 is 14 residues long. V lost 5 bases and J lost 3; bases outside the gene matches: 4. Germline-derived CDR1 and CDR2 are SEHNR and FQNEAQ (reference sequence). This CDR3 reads CASSTGTVYNEQFF. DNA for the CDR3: TGTGCCAGCAGCACGGGGACAGTCTACAATGAGCAGTTCTTC.

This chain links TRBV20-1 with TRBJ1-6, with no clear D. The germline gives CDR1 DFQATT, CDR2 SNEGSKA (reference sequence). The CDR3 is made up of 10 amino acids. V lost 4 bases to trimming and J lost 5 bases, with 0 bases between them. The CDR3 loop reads CSANNSPLHF. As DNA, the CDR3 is TGCAGTGCTAATAATTCACCCCTCCACTTT.

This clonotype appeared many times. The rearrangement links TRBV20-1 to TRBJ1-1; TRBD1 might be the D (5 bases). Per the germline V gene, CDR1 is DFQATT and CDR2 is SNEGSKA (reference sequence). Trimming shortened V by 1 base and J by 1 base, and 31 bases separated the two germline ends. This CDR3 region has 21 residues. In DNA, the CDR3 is TGCAGTGCTAGAGGATTCCCCGACAGACGTGATGGCTGGCGTCCGAACACTGAAGCTTTCTTT. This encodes CSARGFPDRRDGWRPNTEAFF.

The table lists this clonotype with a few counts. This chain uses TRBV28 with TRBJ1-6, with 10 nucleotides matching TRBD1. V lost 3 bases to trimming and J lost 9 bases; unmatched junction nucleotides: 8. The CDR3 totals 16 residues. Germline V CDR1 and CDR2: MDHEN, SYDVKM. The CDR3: CASSLITGTGVSPLHF. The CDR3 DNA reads TGTGCCAGCAGTTTGATTACCGGGACAGGGGTTTCACCCCTCCACTTT.

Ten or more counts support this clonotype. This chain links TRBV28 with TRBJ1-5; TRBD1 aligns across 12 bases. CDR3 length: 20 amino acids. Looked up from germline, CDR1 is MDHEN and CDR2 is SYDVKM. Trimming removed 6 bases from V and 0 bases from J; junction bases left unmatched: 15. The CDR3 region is CASSPFSGTGGIHSNQPQHF. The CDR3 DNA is TGTGCCAGCAGCCCGTTCTCCGGGACAGGGGGCATCCATAGCAATCAGCCCCAGCATTTT.

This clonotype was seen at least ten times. The DNA for the CDR3 is TGTGCCAGCAGCTTAGGGAGGGATGAAGCTTTCTTT. Protein sequence: CASSLGRDEAFF. V is TRBV7-9 and J is TRBJ1-1; D gene uncertain. V gave up 1 base and J gave up 7 bases, with 7 bases separating them. CDR1 is SEHNR, CDR2 FQNEAQ, per germline (reference sequence). This CDR3 has 12 residues.